The 26 T cell receptor beta chains reported below all come from one sample, sequenced in a study of vaccination and CD4 T cells after COVID-19. An Oncomine TCR Beta short-read assay was used to sequence the DNA from cultured CD4+ T cells. TCRdb ran MiXCR on the PCR reads and lists one entry per CDR3 protein. Of some 7,600 distinct CDR3 sequences listed, about 46% are singletons. The sample's treatment: roughly 11-day PBMC culture with coronavirus spike peptide pools or control peptides (ViraFEST assay). It was before the COVID-19 pandemic (2011-2018) that the unexposed donor's CD4+ T cells were collected. Their antigens are not known. Source material: CD4+ T cells from blood, cultured in vitro. These TCRs come from a human donor in good health.

The chain couples TRBV10-1 to TRBJ2-7, with D unresolved. Germline V gene lookup returns CDR1 WNHNN and CDR2 SYGVQD (reference sequence). V lost 3 bases and J 0 bases, leaving 6 bases between the germline ends. The CDR3 loop spans 13 amino acids. This chain's CDR3 is CASSEDGSYEQYF. The CDR3 DNA follows: TGCGCCAGCAGTGAAGACGGCTCCTACGAGCAGTACTTC.

There are a few counts of this clonotype. The chain links TRBV19 to TRBJ1-2; the match to TRBD1 covers 10 bases. The CDR3 is made up of 14 amino acids. V lost 6 bases to trimming and J lost 4 bases; unmatched junction nucleotides: 5. Germline CDR1 and CDR2: LNHDA and SQIVND (reference sequence). The CDR3: CASRGTGDTYGYTF. CDR3 DNA sequence: TGTGCCAGTAGAGGGACAGGGGATACCTATGGCTACACCTTC.

CDR3 loop: CASSYSVASSNQPQHF. As DNA, the CDR3 is TGTGCCAGCAGTTACTCGGTGGCTTCCAGCAATCAGCCCCAGCATTTT. The V gene is TRBV6-5, the J gene TRBJ1-5; no firm D call. The V gene lost 0 bases and the J gene lost 1 base, with 10 bases spanning the gap. The CDR3 is 16 amino acids. Germline CDR1 reads MNHEY; CDR2 reads SVGAGI.

This chain connects TRBV15 to TRBJ1-4; D may be TRBD1 (5 bases). Per germline, CDR1 LNHNV and CDR2 YYDKDF (reference sequence). V lost 0 bases and J 8 bases, leaving 13 bases between the germline ends. The CDR3 has 15 amino acids. The CDR3 is CATSRDVGRDEKLFF. The DNA of the CDR3 is TGTGCCACCAGCAGAGATGTAGGCAGGGACGAAAAACTGTTTTTT.

This clonotype has more than one count but fewer than ten. At one boundary the junction diverges from the germline segment, which might be a read error. The CDR3, as DNA: TGTGCCAGCAGCTACCTTGACAAGAGGATCCCCTTC. This encodes CASSYLDKRIPF. The V call is TRBV11-2, the J call TRBJ1-2, with D uncertain. This CDR3 spans 12 amino acids. CDR1 is SGHAT and CDR2 is FQNNGV in the germline V gene.

This sequence joins TRBV6-5 and TRBJ2-1; 7 nucleotides agree with TRBD2. Trimming took 2 bases from V and 6 from J; bases not matched to a gene: 13. Germline V CDR1 and CDR2: MNHEY, SVGAGI. The length of the CDR3 is 17 residues. CDR3 sequence: CASSYPPGRGSANEQFF. Written as DNA, the CDR3 is TGTGCCAGCAGTTACCCGCCTGGGCGGGGGTCGGCCAATGAGCAGTTCTTC.

The chain uses TRBV19 and TRBJ1-6; perhaps TRBD1 as D (5 bases). The CDR3 is 13 residues long. Deletions cut 10 bases from V and 5 bases from J, with 12 bases between. Germline CDR1 is LNHDA and CDR2 is SQIVND (reference sequence). CDR3 coding DNA: TGTGCCATCGGCCCGGACAATAATTCACCCCTCCACTTT. Translation gives CAIGPDNNSPLHF.

J is TRBJ2-3 and V is TRBV6-1; TRBD2 agrees at 12 bases. The CDR3 runs to 14 residues. Germline V gene lookup returns CDR1 MNHNS and CDR2 SASEGT. V lost 8 bases and J lost 4; bases outside the gene matches: 4. CDR3: CASWTSGDPDTQYF. The CDR3 DNA follows: TGTGCCAGCTGGACTAGCGGGGACCCAGATACGCAGTATTTT.

The rearrangement links TRBV10-3 to TRBJ1-1, with D possibly TRBD1 on 6 matching bases. V lost 3 bases, J lost 5 bases, and 16 bases lay in between. Germline CDR1 and CDR2: ENHRY and SYGVKD. This CDR3 has 15 residues. For the CDR3, the DNA is TGTGCCATCAGTGACGCGAACAGGGATGGGACTGAAGCTTTCTTT. This gives the protein CAISDANRDGTEAFF.

The V and J genes are TRBV7-9 and TRBJ1-5; D remains unclear. CDR1 and CDR2 (germline): SEHNR, FQNEAQ (reference sequence). The V gene lost 3 bases and the J gene lost 6 bases, with 9 bases spanning the gap. CDR3 length equals 13 residues. The CDR3 sequence is CASSFGVGQPQHF. CDR3 coding DNA: TGTGCCAGCAGCTTTGGCGTAGGTCAGCCCCAGCATTTT.

The chain recombines TRBV11-2 with TRBJ1-2; D is possibly TRBD1 (6 bases). The germline V gene has CDR1 SGHAT and CDR2 FQNNGV. The CDR3 is made up of 16 amino acids. V lost 1 base to trimming and J lost 0 bases, with 12 bases between them. CDR3 sequence reads: CASSLVRGYTNYGYTF. The DNA for the CDR3 is TGTGCCAGCAGCTTAGTTAGGGGGTATACTAACTATGGCTACACCTTC.

The chain links TRBV6-1 to TRBJ1-2; the match to TRBD1 covers 7 bases. The V gene's germline CDR1 is MNHNS and CDR2 SASEGT. The ends lost 7 bases at V and 7 bases at J; junction bases unmatched: 12. The CDR3 extends over 14 amino acids. The CDR3 DNA follows: TGTGCCAGCATCGGGACAGCCCGCGGGGGTGGCTACACCTTC. As protein: CASIGTARGGGYTF.

V usage is TRBV19 and J usage is TRBJ2-2; no firm D call. This CDR3 has 15 residues. Trimming left V 5 bases short and J 4 bases short, with 14 bases between. Germline values: CDR1 LNHDA, CDR2 SQIVND (reference sequence). The chain's CDR3 is CASSPTTVTTGELFF. CDR3 DNA: TGTGCCAGTAGTCCGACAACGGTGACCACCGGGGAGCTGTTTTTT.

The gene calls are TRBV6-1 and TRBJ2-2, with 9 bases lining up with TRBD2. The V gene end was trimmed by 5 bases and the J gene end by 5 bases; junction bases not matched to a gene: 3. The CDR3 length is 14 residues. Germline V CDR1 and CDR2: MNHNS, SASEGT. This CDR3 is CASSRLAGTGELFF. CDR3 DNA: TGTGCCAGCAGTAGGCTAGCGGGGACCGGGGAGCTGTTTTTT.

V gene TRBV19 combines with J gene TRBJ1-5; D gene ambiguous. The germline V gene encodes CDR1 LNHDA and CDR2 SQIVND (reference sequence). CDR3 length: 14 residues. Trimming left V 3 bases short and J 4 bases short, with 10 bases between. The CDR3 loop is CASSIGTENQPQHF. Here the CDR3 DNA reads TGTGCCAGTAGTATCGGCACAGAAAATCAGCCCCAGCATTTT.

The rearrangement joins TRBV6-5 to TRBJ2-5; D is ambiguous. The CDR3 has 13 residues. Trimming took 2 bases from V and 5 from J, leaving 9 bases between them. Germline V gene lookup returns CDR1 MNHEY and CDR2 SVGAGI. The CDR3 sequence is CASSYALGETQYF. The CDR3 nucleotides are TGTGCCAGCAGTTACGCGCTCGGCGAGACCCAGTACTTC.

The V call is TRBV5-1, the J call TRBJ1-2; 8 bases align to TRBD1. V was clipped by 4 bases and J by 4 bases; unmatched bases: 9. This CDR3 region has 15 residues. Germline V CDR1 and CDR2: SGHRS, YFSETQ. CDR3 DNA sequence: TGCGCCAGCAGCGCCCAACAGGGGGTGGGCTATGGCTACACCTTC. Its translation: CASSAQQGVGYGYTF.

This clonotype was picked up a small number of times. The V call is TRBV10-1, the J call TRBJ2-4, with TRBD2 matching 10 bases. With V trimmed by 5 bases and J by 11 bases, 9 bases remained unmatched. There are 14 residues in the CDR3. Germline CDR1 WNHNN, CDR2 SYGVQD (reference sequence). CDR3 DNA: TGCGCCAGCAGTCCCGGGACTAGCGATACGCTTCAGTACTTC. This translates into CASSPGTSDTLQYF.

J is TRBJ2-3 and V is TRBV27; 9 bases match TRBD2. The CDR3 runs 15 residues. Germline V gives CDR1 MNHEY, CDR2 SMNVEV (reference sequence). Trimming at V came to 7 bases and at J to 6 bases, leaving 11 bases not matched to a gene. CDR3 amino acids: CASTKGPAGGDTQYF. DNA for the CDR3: TGTGCCAGCACTAAAGGACCAGCGGGGGGTGATACGCAGTATTTT.

The chain couples TRBV9 to TRBJ2-6; D is unclear. Germline V gives CDR1 SGDLS, CDR2 YYNGEE. The CDR3 is 16 amino acids. Trimming stripped 0 bases from V and 0 bases from J, with 7 bases between. DNA of the CDR3: TGTGCCAGCAGCGTAGTCACGAACTCTGGGGCCAACGTCCTGACTTTC. It specifies CASSVVTNSGANVLTF. Drawing the rest from reference TRBV9 and TRBJ2-6, the complete variable domain is DSGVTQTPKHLITATGQRVTLRCSPRSGDLSVYWYQQSLDQGLQFLIQYYNGEERAKGNILERFSAQQFPDLHSELNLSSLELGDSALYFCASSVVTNSGANVLTFGAGSRLTVL.

This clonotype has only a few counts. The chain is built from TRBV7-9 and TRBJ2-3, with D possibly matching TRBD1 (5 bases). CDR3 length: 14 amino acids. Per germline, CDR1 SEHNR and CDR2 FQNEAQ (reference sequence). The V end was cut by 7 bases, the J end by 4 bases, with 15 bases between. In nucleotides, the CDR3 is TGTGCCAGCACCCTTAGGGGCAAGGCAGATACGCAGTATTTT. Protein: CASTLRGKADTQYF.

The rearrangement uses TRBV11-2 and TRBJ1-1; D perhaps matches TRBD1 (5 bases). The CDR3 sequence is 12 residues long. The V gene lost 0 bases and the J gene lost 10 bases, with 9 bases spanning the gap. CDR1 is SGHAT and CDR2 is FQNNGV in the germline V gene. CDR3: CASSLEQARAFF. Written as DNA, the CDR3 is TGTGCCAGCAGCTTAGAACAGGCCCGAGCTTTCTTT.

The chain links TRBV20-1 to TRBJ2-1, with D perhaps given as TRBD1 or TRBD2 (6 bases each). The CDR3 contains 15 residues. V dropped 0 bases and J dropped 5 bases, with 14 bases sitting between them. Germline CDR1 is DFQATT and CDR2 is SNEGSKA (reference sequence). CDR3 in DNA: TGCAGTGCTAGAGATCTGACGGGGGCCCACAATGAGCAGTTCTTC. This translates into CSARDLTGAHNEQFF.

The rearrangement uses TRBV6-1 and TRBJ2-7; D is unclear. This CDR3 spans 14 amino acids. Germline V CDR1 and CDR2: MNHNS, SASEGT. The V gene lost 8 bases and the J gene lost 1 base, with 15 bases spanning the gap. Here the CDR3 DNA reads TGTGCCAGCCTGCGAGGCTTTGGATCCTACGAGCAGTACTTC. This translates into CASLRGFGSYEQYF.

The chain couples TRBV2 to TRBJ1-2; D is possibly TRBD1 (6 bases). V was trimmed by 7 bases and J by 5 bases, leaving 14 bases between them. The CDR3 length is 13 residues. Germline loops: CDR1 SNHLY, CDR2 FYNNEI. The CDR3 sequence: CASTGQLEYGYTF. The CDR3 DNA reads as TGTGCCAGCACCGGACAGTTAGAATATGGCTACACCTTC.

The chain has TRBV20-1 and TRBJ2-5; possibly TRBD2 for D (6 bases). V lost 5 bases, J lost 5 bases, and 12 bases lay in between. There are 12 residues in the CDR3. Germline V gene sequence: CDR1 DFQATT, CDR2 SNEGSKA (reference sequence). CDR3 in amino acids: CSAGRDVETQYF. Here the CDR3 DNA reads TGCAGTGCTGGGCGGGATGTGGAGACCCAGTACTTC.